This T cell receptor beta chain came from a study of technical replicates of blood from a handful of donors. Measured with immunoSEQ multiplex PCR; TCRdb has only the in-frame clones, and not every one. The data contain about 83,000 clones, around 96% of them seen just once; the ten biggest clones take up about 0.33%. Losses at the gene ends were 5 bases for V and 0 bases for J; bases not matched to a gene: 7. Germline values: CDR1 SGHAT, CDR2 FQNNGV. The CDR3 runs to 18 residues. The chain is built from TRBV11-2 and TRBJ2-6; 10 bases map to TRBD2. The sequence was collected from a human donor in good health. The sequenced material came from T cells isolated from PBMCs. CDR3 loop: CASSKTSGRVSGANVLTF. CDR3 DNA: TGTGCCAGCAGCAAGACTAGCGGGCGGGTCTCTGGGGCCAACGTCCTGACTTTC.